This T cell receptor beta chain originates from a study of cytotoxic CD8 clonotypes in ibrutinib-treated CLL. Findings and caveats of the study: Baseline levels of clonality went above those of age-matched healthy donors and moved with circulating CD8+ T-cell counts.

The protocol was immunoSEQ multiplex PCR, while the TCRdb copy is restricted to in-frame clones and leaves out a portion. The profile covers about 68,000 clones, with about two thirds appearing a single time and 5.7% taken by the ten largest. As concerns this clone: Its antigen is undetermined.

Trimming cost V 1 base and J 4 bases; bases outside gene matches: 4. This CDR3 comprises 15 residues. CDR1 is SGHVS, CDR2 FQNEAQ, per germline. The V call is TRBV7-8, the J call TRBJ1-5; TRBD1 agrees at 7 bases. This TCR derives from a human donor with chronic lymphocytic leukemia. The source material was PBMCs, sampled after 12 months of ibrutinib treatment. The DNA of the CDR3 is TGTGCCAGCAGCTTAGGTAGGGGGCGTAATCAGCCCCAGCATTTT. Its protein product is CASSLGRGRNQPQHF.